What follows are 26 T cell receptor beta chains derived from one specimen sequenced in a study of neurological immune-mediated disorders. TCRdb reprocessed the 5' RACE reads with MiXCR, giving one entry per CDR3 protein. The table includes 70,000 to 95,000 distinct CDR3 sequences, around 13% detected once. Time point: longitudinal time-point 2. What was sequenced was PBMCs. These receptors were taken from a female donor with HTLV-1-associated myelopathy (HAM/TSP).

This clonotype occurred many times. This sequence joins TRBV9 and TRBJ2-1; D may be TRBD1 or TRBD2 (5 bases each). Trimming removed 0 bases at V and 7 bases at J, with 14 bases between. CDR1 SGDLS and CDR2 YYNGEE come from the germline V gene. This CDR3 region has 15 residues. The DNA for the CDR3 is TGTGCCAGCAGCGTAGACATGAGAGGGGAAAATGAGCAGTTCTTC. Translated: CASSVDMRGENEQFF.

This clonotype was observed a handful of times. This rearrangement joins TRBV5-1 to TRBJ2-6; D ambiguous. Trimming shortened V by 4 bases and J by 0 bases, and 8 bases separated the two germline ends. This CDR3 is 15 amino acids long. The germline V gene encodes CDR1 SGHRS and CDR2 YFSETQ. CDR3 DNA: TGCGCCAGCAGCCCCGCCTCCTCTGGGGCCAACGTCCTGACTTTC. Its protein is CASSPASSGANVLTF.

Many counts were recorded for this clonotype. The chain recombines TRBV20-1 with TRBJ1-5; possible D gene TRBD1, 6 bases. The CDR3 consists of 14 residues. CDR1 DFQATT and CDR2 SNEGSKA come from the germline V gene (reference sequence). Trimming removed 3 bases at V and 3 bases at J, with 12 bases between. CDR3 protein: CSASDVGANQPQHF. Written as DNA, the CDR3 is TGCAGTGCTAGTGATGTGGGGGCCAATCAGCCCCAGCATTTT.

In this sample, this clonotype turned up many times. This rearrangement joins TRBV5-6 to TRBJ2-7; TRBD1 matches at 8 bases. CDR3 length: 13 residues. CDR1 SGHDT and CDR2 YYEEEE come from the germline V gene. The trim removed 4 bases at V and 6 bases at J, leaving 6 bases unmatched. As DNA, the CDR3 is TGTGCCAGCAGCCCGGGACAGGCATCCGAGCAGTACTTC. Translation gives CASSPGQASEQYF.

In this sample, this clonotype turned up many times. This rearrangement joins TRBV5-1 to TRBJ1-1; possible D gene TRBD1, 6 bases. Trimming took 3 bases from V and 1 from J, leaving 13 bases between them. There are 15 residues in the CDR3. In germline, CDR1 is SGHRS, CDR2 YFSETQ. CDR3 coding DNA: TGCGCCAGCAGCTCCCTGGGACATTCGAACACTGAAGCTTTCTTT. This gives the protein CASSSLGHSNTEAFF.

This clonotype was counted ten times or more. This chain joins TRBV12-3 or TRBV12-4 and TRBJ2-2; possible D gene TRBD1, 5 bases. This CDR3 comprises 14 residues. V was trimmed by 5 bases and J by 4 bases, leaving 11 bases between them. The CDR3 sequence: CASSLQGFTGELFF. The DNA for the CDR3 is TGTGCCAGCAGTCTCCAGGGTTTCACCGGGGAGCTGTTTTTT.

The sample holds many counts of this clonotype. The chain combines TRBV20-1 with TRBJ2-1, with D uncertain. Per germline, CDR1 DFQATT and CDR2 SNEGSKA (reference sequence). The CDR3 loop spans 10 amino acids. V lost 6 bases to trimming and J lost 6 bases, with 6 bases between them. In nucleotides, the CDR3 is TGCAGTGCGATCGCCAATGAGCAGTTCTTC. This gives the protein CSAIANEQFF.

This clonotype was picked up many times. The rearrangement links TRBV28 to TRBJ1-1; D is uncertain. Per germline, CDR1 MDHEN and CDR2 SYDVKM. Between the trimmed V and J ends, which lost 5 bases and 4 bases, there was a span of 14 bases. The CDR3 is 14 amino acids. CDR3 sequence reads: CASSLHGVGTEAFF. DNA of the CDR3: TGTGCCAGCAGTCTTCACGGGGTGGGCACTGAAGCTTTCTTT.

This clonotype was observed at least ten times. This chain connects TRBV12-3 or TRBV12-4 to TRBJ1-1; possibly TRBD1 for D (6 bases). V was clipped by 4 bases and J by 2 bases, with 11 bases between them. CDR3 length equals 14 residues. The CDR3 coding sequence is TGTGCCAGCAGTTCGGGACAACGAAACACTGAAGCTTTCTTT. Translating gives CASSSGQRNTEAFF.

This clonotype was seen at least ten times. CDR3 residues: CASSWTPEWHEQFF. The DNA of the CDR3 is TGTGCCAGCAGCTGGACACCGGAGTGGCATGAGCAGTTCTTC. The chain recombines TRBV14 with TRBJ2-1, with D perhaps TRBD1 (5 bases). The ends were cut back, 5 bases at V and 8 bases at J, with 16 bases in the middle. The germline V gene encodes CDR1 SGHDN and CDR2 FVKESK. This CDR3 has 14 residues.

The rearrangement uses TRBV7-2 and TRBJ1-3, with 7 bases identical to TRBD1. The CDR3 consists of 13 residues. The germline gives CDR1 SGHTA, CDR2 FQGNSA. V lost 6 bases and J lost 7; bases outside the gene matches: 6. In DNA form, the CDR3 reads TGTGCCAGCAGTCAAAACAGGGGCAACACCATATATTTT. It is translated as CASSQNRGNTIYF.

In this sample, this clonotype turned up many times. The chain uses TRBV10-3 and TRBJ2-3; TRBD1 aligns across 11 bases. Germline CDR1 ENHRY, CDR2 SYGVKD. The CDR3 is made up of 15 amino acids. Trimming at V came to 3 bases and at J to 4 bases, leaving 3 bases not matched to a gene. The CDR3 DNA is TGTGCCATCAGTGATATGGACAGGGGGCCAGATACGCAGTATTTT. The encoded protein is CAISDMDRGPDTQYF.

This clonotype occurred many times. V is TRBV7-9 and J is TRBJ1-3; D is perhaps TRBD1 (6 bases). The CDR3 is made up of 13 amino acids. V was cut by 9 bases and J by 2 bases, with 11 bases left in between. The germline gives CDR1 SEHNR, CDR2 FQNEAQ (reference sequence). In DNA, the CDR3 is TGTGCCAGTGCCTCAGGGGCTGGAAACACCATATATTTT. Translating it yields CASASGAGNTIYF. Using reference TRBV7-9 and TRBJ1-3 for the parts outside the CDR3, the full variable domain is DTGVSQNPRHKITKRGQNVTFRCDPISEHNRLYWYRQTLGQGPEFLTYFQNEAQLEKSRLLSDRFSAERPKGSFSTLEIQRTEQGDSAMYLCASASGAGNTIYFGEGSWLTVV.

This clonotype showed up many times. The J gene is TRBJ2-5, the V gene TRBV7-8; D perhaps matches TRBD1 (6 bases). The germline CDR1 and CDR2 sequences are SGHVS and FQNEAQ. V dropped 6 bases and J dropped 3 bases, with 14 bases sitting between them. The CDR3 contains 14 residues. The CDR3 nucleotides read TGTGCCAGCAGGTCACTTACAGGGAAAGAGACCCAGTACTTC. Its protein is CASRSLTGKETQYF. The full variable domain, with the rest looked up from reference TRBV7-8 and TRBJ2-5, is GAGVSQSPRYKVAKRGQDVALRCDPISGHVSLFWYQQALGQGPEFLTYFQNEAQLDKSGLPSDRFFAERPEGSVSTLKIQRTQQEDSAVYLCASRSLTGKETQYFGPGTRLLVL.

This clonotype was seen at least ten times. The gene calls are TRBV20-1 and TRBJ1-4, with a weak D call TRBD1 (6 bases). Between the trimmed V and J ends, which lost 5 bases and 0 bases, there was a span of 10 bases. The CDR3 consists of 14 residues. Germline-derived CDR1 and CDR2 are DFQATT and SNEGSKA (reference sequence). This chain's CDR3 is CSARRGATNEKLFF. The CDR3 DNA reads as TGCAGTGCTCGCAGGGGTGCAACTAATGAAAAACTGTTTTTT.

Ten or more counts support this clonotype. The V gene is TRBV7-8, the J gene TRBJ2-3, with D possibly being TRBD1 or TRBD2 (5 bases each). V dropped 5 bases and J dropped 1 base, with 19 bases sitting between them. CDR1 SGHVS and CDR2 FQNEAQ come from the germline V gene. The CDR3 runs to 17 residues. CDR3: CASSPQAGGGRTDTQYF. CDR3 DNA sequence: TGTGCCAGCAGCCCTCAGGCTGGTGGGGGACGCACAGATACGCAGTATTTT.

This clonotype was seen at least ten times. This chain joins TRBV5-1 and TRBJ1-2; 8 bases are shared with TRBD1. V dropped 0 bases and J dropped 4; count of bases not matched to a gene: 5. Germline V gives CDR1 SGHRS, CDR2 YFSETQ. The CDR3 loop spans 15 amino acids. The CDR3 loop reads CASSLGPGGGYGYTF. The CDR3 DNA reads TGCGCCAGCAGCTTGGGGCCAGGGGGCGGCTATGGCTACACCTTC.

This clonotype was counted a few times. This chain connects TRBV7-6 to TRBJ1-1, with TRBD1 as a possible D gene (6 bases). Trimming took 5 bases from V and 5 from J, leaving 15 bases between them. Germline V lookup: CDR1 SGHVS, CDR2 FNYEAQ. This CDR3 spans 14 amino acids. The CDR3 coding sequence is TGTGCCAGCAGCCCAGCTCGGGGGCGGACTGAAGCTTTCTTT. It codes for CASSPARGRTEAFF.

This clonotype came up many times. V gene TRBV27 combines with J gene TRBJ1-4; D is unresolved. CDR1 MNHEY and CDR2 SMNVEV come from the germline V gene (reference sequence). The CDR3 has 13 residues. Deletions cut 6 bases from V and 5 bases from J, with 10 bases between. In nucleotides, the CDR3 is TGTGCCAGCAGGGCCTCTGGGAATGAAAAACTGTTTTTT. Encoded protein: CASRASGNEKLFF.

This sequence joins TRBV11-2 and TRBJ2-4; D is undetermined. Germline assignment: CDR1 SGHAT and CDR2 FQNNGV. The V end lost 1 base, the J end lost 2 bases, and 6 bases lay between the germline ends. CDR3 length: 14 amino acids. The CDR3 DNA sequence: TGTGCCAGCAGCTTAGGGGGATCCAAAAACATTCAGTACTTC. This sequence encodes CASSLGGSKNIQYF.

This clonotype was observed many times. The chain carries TRBV6-6 and TRBJ2-1; D unclear. This CDR3 comprises 17 residues. V lost 7 bases, J lost 4 bases, and 23 bases lay in between. Germline V CDR1 and CDR2: MNHNY, SVGAGI (reference sequence). This CDR3 reads CASTSRPEVPLYNEQFF. DNA of the CDR3: TGTGCCAGCACATCCCGCCCAGAGGTTCCCCTTTACAATGAGCAGTTCTTC.

This clonotype has a count of ten or more. V usage is TRBV5-5 and J usage is TRBJ1-2; 7 nucleotides agree with TRBD1. This CDR3 spans 14 amino acids. Unmatched junction bases numbered 8, after V lost 5 bases and J lost 4 bases. Looked up from germline, CDR1 is SGHKS and CDR2 is YYEKEE (reference sequence). The CDR3 loop is CASSHTGAPYGYTF. The CDR3 nucleotides read TGTGCCAGCAGTCACACAGGGGCACCCTATGGCTACACCTTC.

This clonotype occurred many times. CDR3 amino acids: CASSPTGGQANYGYTF. Here the CDR3 DNA reads TGTGCCAGCAGTCCTACCGGGGGCCAAGCTAACTATGGCTACACCTTC. The chain uses TRBV6-5 and TRBJ1-2; tentative D call: TRBD1 (6 bases). CDR1 and CDR2 (germline): MNHEY, SVGAGI. Deletions cut 5 bases from V and 0 bases from J, with 16 bases between. CDR3 length equals 16 residues.

This clonotype was seen many times. The gene calls are TRBV5-1 and TRBJ1-1, with TRBD1 matching 9 bases. The CDR3 covers 14 residues. Germline lookup yields CDR1 SGHRS and CDR2 YFSETQ. Trimming took 4 bases from V and 6 from J; bases not matched to a gene: 7. CDR3 nucleotides: TGCGCCAGCAGCCCGGTTACAGGGGGCCCTGAAGCTTTCTTT. Translated, it gives CASSPVTGGPEAFF. The entire variable domain, with the rest obtained from reference TRBV5-1 and TRBJ1-1, is as follows: KAGVTQTPRYLIKTRGQQVTLSCSPISGHRSVSWYQQTPGQGLQFLFEYFSETQRNKGNFPGRFSGRQFSNSRSEMNVSTLELGDSALYLCASSPVTGGPEAFFGQGTRLTVV.

As to this clonotype: This may be a read error, as it is one base from a much larger clone. This chain connects TRBV7-9 to TRBJ2-4, with 8 bases that match TRBD1. Germline values: CDR1 SEHNR, CDR2 FQNEAQ (reference sequence). The CDR3 is 15 amino acids. The ends lost 2 bases at V and 1 base at J; junction bases unmatched: 1. CDR3 region: CASSLRQGAKNIQYF. The CDR3 DNA sequence: TGTGCCAGCAGCTTACGACAGGGGGCCAAAAACATTCAGTACTTC.

The table lists this clonotype with many counts. The V gene is TRBV20-1, the J gene TRBJ1-4; D not certain. V was pared by 6 bases and J by 0 bases, with 8 bases between. The germline gives CDR1 DFQATT, CDR2 SNEGSKA (reference sequence). The CDR3 runs to 13 residues. Here the CDR3 reads CSATTATNEKLFF. CDR3 bases: TGCAGTGCGACAACTGCAACTAATGAAAAACTGTTTTTT.